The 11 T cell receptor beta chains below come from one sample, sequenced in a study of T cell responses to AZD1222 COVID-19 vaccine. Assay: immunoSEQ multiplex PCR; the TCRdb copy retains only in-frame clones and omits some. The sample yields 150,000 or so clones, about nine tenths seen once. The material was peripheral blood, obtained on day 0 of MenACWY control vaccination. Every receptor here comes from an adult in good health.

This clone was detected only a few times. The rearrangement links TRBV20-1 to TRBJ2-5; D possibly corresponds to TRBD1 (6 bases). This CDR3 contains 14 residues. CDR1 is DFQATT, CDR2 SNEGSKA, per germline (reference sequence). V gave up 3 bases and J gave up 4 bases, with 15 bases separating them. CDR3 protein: CSASWGGGRETQYF. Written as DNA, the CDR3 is TGCAGTGCTAGTTGGGGTGGGGGCCGAGAGACCCAGTACTTC.

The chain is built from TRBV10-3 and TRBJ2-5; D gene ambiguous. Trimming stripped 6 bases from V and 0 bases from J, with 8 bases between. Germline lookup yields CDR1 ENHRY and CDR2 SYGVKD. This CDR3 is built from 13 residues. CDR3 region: CAIRTEYQETQYF. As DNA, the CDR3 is TGTGCCATCAGAACAGAGTACCAAGAGACCCAGTACTTC.

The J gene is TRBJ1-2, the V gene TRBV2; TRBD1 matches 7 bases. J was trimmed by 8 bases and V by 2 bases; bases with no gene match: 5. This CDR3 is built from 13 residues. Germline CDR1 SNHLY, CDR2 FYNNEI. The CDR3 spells CASSERTGDGYTF. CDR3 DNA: TGTGCCAGCAGTGAAAGGACAGGTGACGGCTACACCTTC. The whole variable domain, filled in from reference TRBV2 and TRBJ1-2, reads EPEVTQTPSHQVTQMGQEVILRCVPISNHLYFYWYRQILGQKVEFLVSFYNNEISEKSEIFDDQFSVERPDGSNFTLKIRSTKLEDSAMYFCASSERTGDGYTFGSGTRLTVV.

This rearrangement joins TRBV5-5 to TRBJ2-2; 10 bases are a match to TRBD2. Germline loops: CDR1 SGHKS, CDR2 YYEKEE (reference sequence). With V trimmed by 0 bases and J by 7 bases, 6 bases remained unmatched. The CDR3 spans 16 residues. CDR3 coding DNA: TGTGCCAGCAGCTTGGAGGCTAGCGGGGGAATCGGGGAGCTGTTTTTT. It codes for CASSLEASGGIGELFF. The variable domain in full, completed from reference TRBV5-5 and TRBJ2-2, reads DAGVTQSPTHLIKTRGQQVTLRCSPISGHKSVSWYQQVLGQGPQFIFQYYEKEERGRGNFPDRFSARQFPNYSSELNVNALLLGDSALYLCASSLEASGGIGELFFGEGSRLTVL.

The CDR3 spells CASRVREAGELFF. Written as DNA, the CDR3 is TGCGCCAGCAGAGTCAGGGAGGCCGGGGAGCTGTTTTTT. The gene calls are TRBV5-1 and TRBJ2-2; possibly TRBD2 for D (6 bases). Trimming cost V 5 bases and J 6 bases, with 11 bases left between them. The CDR3 loop spans 13 amino acids. Germline V CDR1 and CDR2: SGHRS, YFSETQ.

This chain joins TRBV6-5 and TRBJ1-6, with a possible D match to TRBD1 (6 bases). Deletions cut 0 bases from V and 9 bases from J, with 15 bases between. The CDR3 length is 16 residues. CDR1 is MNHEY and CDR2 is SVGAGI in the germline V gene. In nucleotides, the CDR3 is TGTGCCAGCAGTTACTCGATTAATAGGGGGACTTCACCCCTCCACTTT. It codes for CASSYSINRGTSPLHF.

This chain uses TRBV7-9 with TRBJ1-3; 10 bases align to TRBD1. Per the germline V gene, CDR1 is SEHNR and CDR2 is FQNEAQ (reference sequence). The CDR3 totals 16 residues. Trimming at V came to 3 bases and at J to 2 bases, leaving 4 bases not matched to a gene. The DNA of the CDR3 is TGTGCCAGCAGCTTGACAGGGGGCACTACTGGAAACACCATATATTTT. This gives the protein CASSLTGGTTGNTIYF.

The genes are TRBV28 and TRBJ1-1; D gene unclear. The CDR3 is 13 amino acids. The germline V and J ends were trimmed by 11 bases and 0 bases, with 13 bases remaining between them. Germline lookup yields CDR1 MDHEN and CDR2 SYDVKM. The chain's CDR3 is CASASGLNTEAFF. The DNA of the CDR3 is TGTGCCTCGGCGTCGGGTTTGAACACTGAAGCTTTCTTT.

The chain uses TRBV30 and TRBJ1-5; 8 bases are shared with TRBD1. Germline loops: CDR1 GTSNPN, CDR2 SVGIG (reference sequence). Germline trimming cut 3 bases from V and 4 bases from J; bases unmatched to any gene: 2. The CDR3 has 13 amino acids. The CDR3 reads CAWRGQANQPQHF. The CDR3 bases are TGTGCCTGGAGGGGACAGGCTAATCAGCCCCAGCATTTT.

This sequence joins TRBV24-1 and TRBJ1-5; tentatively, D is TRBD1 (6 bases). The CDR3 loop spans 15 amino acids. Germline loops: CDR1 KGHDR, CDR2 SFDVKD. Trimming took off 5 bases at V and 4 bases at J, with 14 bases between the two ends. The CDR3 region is CATSGGRGYNQPQHF. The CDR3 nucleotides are TGTGCCACCAGTGGGGGCAGGGGATATAATCAGCCCCAGCATTTT.

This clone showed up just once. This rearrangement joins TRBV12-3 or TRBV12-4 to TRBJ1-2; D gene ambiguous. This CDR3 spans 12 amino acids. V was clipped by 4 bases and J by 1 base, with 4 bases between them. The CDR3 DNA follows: TGTGCCAGCAGTTCCAGTAACTATGGCTACACCTTC. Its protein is CASSSSNYGYTF.